The rows below give T cell receptor beta chains drawn from one sample of a study of response to subunit inactivated influenza vaccine. MiXCR, run by TCRdb on the RT-PCR reads, gives a single entry per CDR3 protein. The sample comprises around 480,000 distinct CDR3 sequences, approximately 16% of which are singletons, and 2.5% to 3.5% rests with the top ten. The material was CD4+ T cells sorted from PBMCs, obtained around 25 months after vaccination. These receptors originate from a man aged 45-69 years who received an inactivated influenza vaccine. Both conserved end residues are part of each CDR3. A D gene is named only where the DNA matches it firmly. Clone size is not always given. Where it is, it says once, few, many or a class for expanded clones.

TRBV12-3/TRBV12-4,few,TRBJ1-2,NA,TGTGCCAGCAGTGGCCTCGGAGGCGGCTACACCTTC,CASSGLGGGYTF
TRBV24-1,once,TRBJ2-2,NA,TGTGCCACCAGCGTGACAGGTGGCTTAAACACCGGGGAGCTGTTTTTT,CATSVTGGLNTGELFF
TRBV6-2/TRBV6-3,NA,TRBJ1-5,NA,TGTGCCAGCAGTTACAGCTTCGGTGGGGGAAGCAATCAGCCCCAGCATTTT,CASSYSFGGGSNQPQHF
TRBV9,few,TRBJ2-7,NA,TGTGCCAGCAGCGCGGGACTCTCCTACGAGCAGTACTTC,CASSAGLSYEQYF
TRBV20-1,NA,TRBJ2-2,NA,TGCAGTGCTAGGGCGGGTGGCACCGGGGAGCTGTTTTTT,CSARAGGTGELFF
TRBV5-6,NA,TRBJ1-3,NA,TGTGCCAGCAGCTTGGCTGGGGTAGGTGGAAACACCATATATTTT,CASSLAGVGGNTIYF
TRBV4-1,many,TRBJ1-2,NA,TGCGCCAGCAGCCAAGAAGGGGGGGCGAGTAGTTATGGCTACACCTTC,CASSQEGGASSYGYTF
TRBV20-1,NA,TRBJ1-5,NA,TGCAGTGCTAGCCTTGGGAGTGGCAGTCAGCCCCAGCATTTT,CSASLGSGSQPQHF
TRBV30,NA,TRBJ2-7,TRBD2,TGTGCCTGGAGTTACCTAGCGGGAGCGAAGTACGAGCAGTACTTC,CAWSYLAGAKYEQYF
TRBV7-2,NA,TRBJ2-1,TRBD2,TGTGCCAGCAGTAGGACTAGCGGGGGTTACAATGAGCAGTTCTTC,CASSRTSGGYNEQFF
TRBV5-6,NA,TRBJ1-3,NA,TGTGCCAGCAGCTTGGGACTCTCTGGAAACACCATATATTTT,CASSLGLSGNTIYF
TRBV6-2/TRBV6-3,NA,TRBJ2-1,TRBD2,TGTGCCAGCAGTATAGCGGGGGGCCCCTACAATGAGCAGTTCTTC,CASSIAGGPYNEQFF
TRBV5-1,few,TRBJ2-1,NA,TGCGCCAGCAGCTTGGTAGGGAGTAGGACCTACAATGAGCAGTTCTTC,CASSLVGSRTYNEQFF
TRBV4-1,many,TRBJ2-4,TRBD2,TGCGCCAGCAGCCAAGAATCTAGCGGGGGGGCCCCAGCCAAAAACATTCAGTACTTC,CASSQESSGGAPAKNIQYF
TRBV19,NA,TRBJ1-1,NA,TGTGCCAGTAGTATGATAGTGTCAGGCACTGAAGCTTTCTTT,CASSMIVSGTEAFF
TRBV11-2,few,TRBJ1-2,NA,TGTGCCAGCAGCAGAACAAAAGGGGCTGTCTATGGCTACACCTTC,CASSRTKGAVYGYTF
TRBV7-9,few,TRBJ2-7,NA,TGTGCCAGCAGCCGGACGGGACCGACCTACGAGCAGTACTTC,CASSRTGPTYEQYF
TRBV4-1,NA,TRBJ1-1,TRBD1,TGCGCCAGCAGCCAAGAGTACAGGGGGGACACTGAAGCTTTCTTT,CASSQEYRGDTEAFF
TRBV15,NA,TRBJ2-5,TRBD2,TGTGCCACCAGCAGAGCTCCGGGGGGTCGCGATAGAGAGACCCAGTACTTC,CATSRAPGGRDRETQYF
TRBV18,many,TRBJ1-1,NA,TGTGCCAGCTCACCTTCCGGGGCAGGGACTGAAGCTTTCTTT,CASSPSGAGTEAFF
TRBV29-1,NA,TRBJ2-2,TRBD1,TGCAGCGCCCAGGGGGTCGTGAGCACCGGGGAGCTGTTTTTT,CSAQGVVSTGELFF
TRBV28,NA,TRBJ1-3,NA,TGTGCCAGCAGCCCGGGGTTTTACTCTGGAAACACCATATATTTT,CASSPGFYSGNTIYF
TRBV15,few,TRBJ1-5,TRBD1,TGTGCCACCAGCAGAGATCCCAGGGGGGATCAGCCCCAGCATTTT,CATSRDPRGDQPQHF
TRBV7-9,NA,TRBJ2-5,NA,TGTGCCAGCGCAGGGCTCCAAGAGACCCAGTACTTC,CASAGLQETQYF
TRBV3-1,NA,TRBJ2-3,NA,TGTGCCAGCAGCAAGCTAGCGCGCACAGATACGCAGTATTTT,CASSKLARTDTQYF
TRBV7-3,many,TRBJ2-5,TRBD1,TGTGCCAGCAGCTTAAGAGGGGGCGATATCCAAGAGACCCAGTACTTC,CASSLRGGDIQETQYF
TRBV3-1,once,TRBJ2-7,TRBD2,TGTGCCAGCAGCCCCCGTACTAGCGGGGGATACTACGAGCAGTACTTC,CASSPRTSGGYYEQYF
TRBV7-9,NA,TRBJ1-1,NA,TGTGCCAGCAGCCGAGGCGCGGCCGCTGAAGCTTTCTTT,CASSRGAAAEAFF
TRBV10-3,few,TRBJ2-7,TRBD2,TGTGCCATCAGTGGGACTAGCGGAGGAGGAATCGAGTACTTC,CAISGTSGGGIEYF
TRBV11-1,NA,TRBJ2-7,TRBD2,TGTGCCAGCAGCCTTACGACTAGCGGGCTTGGTAACGAGCAGTACTTC,CASSLTTSGLGNEQYF
TRBV27,NA,TRBJ2-1,TRBD1,TGTGCCAGCAGTCTGAGGACAGGGCAATATGAGCAGTTCTTC,CASSLRTGQYEQFF
TRBV5-4,few,TRBJ1-1,TRBD1,TGTGCCAGCAGTCGCTCGACAGGGGGAGACACTGAAGCTTTCTTT,CASSRSTGGDTEAFF
TRBV7-9,few,TRBJ2-1,NA,TGTGCCAGCAGACCAGGGACCGCGCTATCCTACAATGAGCAGTTCTTC,CASRPGTALSYNEQFF
TRBV5-5,NA,TRBJ2-1,TRBD2,TGTGCCAGCAGCTTGCTAGCGGGGGAATACAATGAGCAGTTCTTC,CASSLLAGEYNEQFF
TRBV27,NA,TRBJ2-7,TRBD2,TGTGCCCTAGGGGTAGCGGGAGTCACAGACGAGCAGTACTTC,CALGVAGVTDEQYF
TRBV12-5,NA,TRBJ2-3,NA,TGTGCTAGTGGCCTACAGGACCCCACAGATACGCAGTATTTT,CASGLQDPTDTQYF
TRBV5-1,few,TRBJ2-7,NA,TGCGCCAGCGCTCAATCGGGCAACGAGCAGTACTTC,CASAQSGNEQYF
TRBV5-1,NA,TRBJ1-2,TRBD1,TGCGCCAGCAGCTTGGTAGGACAGGATGATGGCTACACCTTC,CASSLVGQDDGYTF
TRBV28,NA,TRBJ2-7,NA,TGTGCCAGCAGTTTCCAGGACACCCGATACGAGCAGTACTTC,CASSFQDTRYEQYF